The 2 T cell receptor beta chains below come from one sample, sequenced in a study of CD8+ T cells in alopecia areata. The treatment here: oral pan-JAK inhibitor, 5-10 mg twice daily. RNA extraction and reverse transcription yielded cDNA as sequencing template. Some clones are missing from TCRdb's copy, which holds only in-frame ones; the method was immunoSEQ multiplex PCR. Of 70,000 or so clones listed, around 30% were seen once; the top ten hold more than 12%. The sequenced sample was CD8+ T cells sorted from blood, obtained at week 4, from a patient treated with tofacitinib. Source of these receptors: a human donor with alopecia areata.

This clone was seen more than once but under ten times. This chain joins TRBV6-4 and TRBJ2-3; 11 bases align to TRBD2. CDR3 length equals 17 residues. Trimming cost V 0 bases and J 4 bases; bases outside gene matches: 6. The germline gives CDR1 MRHNA, CDR2 SNTAGT. CDR3: CASSDSWLAGGADTQYF. CDR3 coding DNA: TGTGCCAGCAGTGACTCATGGCTAGCGGGAGGTGCAGATACGCAGTATTTT.

The chain carries TRBV30 and TRBJ1-1; no definite D call. Germline V gene lookup returns CDR1 GTSNPN and CDR2 SVGIG (reference sequence). The CDR3 sequence is 13 residues long. Trimming left V 0 bases short and J 0 bases short, with 5 bases between. Here the CDR3 reads CAWSVTMNTEAFF. CDR3 DNA: TGTGCCTGGAGTGTAACGATGAACACTGAAGCTTTCTTT.